Detailed here is one TCR beta chain. The trim removed 2 bases at V and 1 base at J, leaving 4 bases unmatched. CDR1 and CDR2 (germline): SGHVS, FQNEAQ. The length of the CDR3 is 15 residues. Clones were sequenced by immunoSEQ multiplex PCR, and TCRdb holds only the in-frame ones, with some missing. This sample has about 300,000 clones; 87% occur once, and the top ten carry under 6.5%. This sample stems from a study of blood T cell repertoires in COVID-19. Resolution of symptoms, clearance, or two negative PCRs was present in recovered Cohort 3 donors. The rearrangement uses TRBV7-8 and TRBJ1-1; TRBD1 matches at 7 bases. This clonotype was obtained from a woman under 40 who had recovered from COVID-19. Specimen: PBMCs or T cells enriched from blood (not recorded which). This chain's CDR3 is CASSLPGQKNTEAFF. The CDR3 nucleotides read TGTGCCAGCAGCTTACCGGGACAGAAGAACACTGAAGCTTTCTTT.